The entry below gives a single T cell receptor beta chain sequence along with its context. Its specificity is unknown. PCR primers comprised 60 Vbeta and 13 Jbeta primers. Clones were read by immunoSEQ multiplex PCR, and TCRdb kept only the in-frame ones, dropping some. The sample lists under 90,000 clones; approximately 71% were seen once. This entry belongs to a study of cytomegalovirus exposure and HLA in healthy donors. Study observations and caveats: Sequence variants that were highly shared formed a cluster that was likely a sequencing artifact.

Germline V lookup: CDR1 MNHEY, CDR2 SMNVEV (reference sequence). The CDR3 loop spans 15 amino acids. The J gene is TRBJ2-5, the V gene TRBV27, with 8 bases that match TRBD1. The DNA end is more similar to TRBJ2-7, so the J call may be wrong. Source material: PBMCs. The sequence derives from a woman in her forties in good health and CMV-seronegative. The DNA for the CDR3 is TGTGCCAGCATGAGGACCGGGACAGGCTCCTACGAGCAGTACTTC. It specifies CASMRTGTGSYEQYF.